The rows below give T cell receptor beta chains drawn from one sample of a study of blood T cell repertoires in COVID-19. The data were produced by immunoSEQ multiplex PCR, yet TCRdb's version contains in-frame clones alone and is incomplete. The repertoire includes about 220,000 clones, roughly nine tenths of them detected once, and approximately 3.4% sits in the top ten. The sequencing sample was made of PBMCs or T cells enriched from blood (not recorded which). The source is a young woman in a cohort exposed to, infected with or recovered from COVID-19 (not recorded which). CDR3s include the opening cysteine and the closing phenylalanine or tryptophan. D genes are given only for firm matches. The size entry is marked missing in some rows and otherwise reads once, few, many or a size class.

clone size	V gene	D gene	CDR3 length	J gene	CDR3 DNA	CDR3 protein
-	TRBV3-1/TRBV3-2	-	16	TRBJ1-4	TGTGCCAGCAGCCAAGATGGCGGGATACCGAATGAAAAACTGTTTTTT	CASSQDGGIPNEKLFF
-	TRBV25-1	TRBD1	15	TRBJ2-7	TGTGCCAGCAGTGGAGGACAGGGGAGATACTACGAGCAGTACTTC	CASSGGQGRYYEQYF
-	TRBV5-1	-	15	TRBJ1-3	TGCGCCAGCAGCTTGGACCGACAGGCTGGAAACACCATATATTTT	CASSLDRQAGNTIYF
-	TRBV12-5	-	13	TRBJ1-1	TGTGCTAGTGGTTTGCAGGGCGGCACTGAAGCTTTCTTT	CASGLQGGTEAFF
-	TRBV27	TRBD2	15	TRBJ2-1	TGTGCCAGCAGTCAAGGGACTAGCAACTACAATGAGCAGTTCTTC	CASSQGTSNYNEQFF
-	TRBV2	TRBD1	12	TRBJ2-7	TGTGCCACCGGGACAGGGGGGGGAGAGCAGTACTTC	CATGTGGGEQYF
-	TRBV19	-	14	TRBJ1-5	TGTGCCAGTACCTCTCCCAGGGACAATCAGCCCCAGCATTTT	CASTSPRDNQPQHF
-	TRBV7-2	-	14	TRBJ2-5	TGTGCCAGCAGCTTCGATCTAGTCGTGGGGACCCAGTACTTC	CASSFDLVVGTQYF
-	TRBV19	TRBD2	15	TRBJ2-5	TGTGCCAGTAGTATACTTGGGACTAGCCAAGAGACCCAGTACTTC	CASSILGTSQETQYF
-	TRBV5-1	TRBD1	15	TRBJ1-6	TGCGCCAGCAGCAATGGGACAGGCATTAATTCACCCCTCCACTTT	CASSNGTGINSPLHF
-	TRBV2	TRBD1	13	TRBJ1-2	TGTGCCAGCAGCGGGACAGTAAACGATGGCTACACCTTC	CASSGTVNDGYTF
once	TRBV5-1	-	14	TRBJ1-1	TGCGCCAGCAGCTTGGCAAACAGGGACACTGAAGCTTTCTTT	CASSLANRDTEAFF
-	TRBV7-6	TRBD1	15	TRBJ2-3	TGTGCCAGCAGCCCGACAGGGGGCGGAACAGATACGCAGTATTTT	CASSPTGGGTDTQYF